This T cell receptor (beta chain) was captured by sequencing in a study of blood T cell repertoires in COVID-19. Libraries were prepared by immunoSEQ multiplex PCR; TCRdb keeps only in-frame clonotypes and omits some of them. The sample holds 150,000 to 200,000 clones; approximately 85% are singletons and the top ten take 5% to 8%. This CDR3 spans 20 amino acids. The junction had 15 bases not matched to a gene; V was cut back by 2 bases and J by 0 bases. CDR1 is MGHRA, CDR2 YSYEKL, per germline. This chain joins TRBV4-1 and TRBJ2-5; 10 nucleotides match TRBD2. The receptor was derived from a man aged 35 to 55 who had recovered from COVID-19. The sequenced sample consisted of PBMCs or T cells enriched from blood (not recorded which). The CDR3 spells CASSQRPLRGLAENQETQYF. In nucleotides, the CDR3 is TGCGCCAGCAGCCAAAGGCCACTCCGCGGACTAGCGGAAAACCAAGAGACCCAGTACTTC.